This T cell receptor (beta chain) was identified during a study of identical twins. Findings and caveats of the study: Twins shared beta out-of-frame sequences in excess, but this excess was weaker. The abundant beta clonotypes from cord blood had fewer insertions, and memory repertoires had none of this.

Remarks on this clonotype: As yet, its antigen is unknown.

Each donor (without exception) was a healthy Caucasian. Unique molecular identifiers were in the cDNA, with template-switch universal primer binding. In TCRdb, the 5' RACE reads were re-called with MiXCR into one record per CDR3 protein. The sample holds more than 1.5 million distinct CDR3 sequences, roughly 35% seen once. CDR1 is SGHRS, CDR2 YFSETQ, per germline. The CDR3 consists of 15 residues. Trimming took off 4 bases at V and 1 base at J, with 13 bases between the two ends. The rearrangement uses TRBV5-1 and TRBJ2-3; possibly TRBD2 for D (6 bases). The sequence was collected from a newborn girl in good health. The source material was cord blood. CDR3 region: CASSIRGRGTDTQYF. The CDR3 coding sequence is TGCGCCAGCAGCATCCGGGGGAGAGGCACAGATACGCAGTATTTT.